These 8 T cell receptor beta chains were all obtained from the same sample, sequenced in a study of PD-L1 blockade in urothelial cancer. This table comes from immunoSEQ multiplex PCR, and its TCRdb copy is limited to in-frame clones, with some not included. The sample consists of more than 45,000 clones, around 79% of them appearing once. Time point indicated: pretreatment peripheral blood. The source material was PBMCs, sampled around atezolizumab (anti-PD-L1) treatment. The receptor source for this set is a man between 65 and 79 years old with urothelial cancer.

CDR3 sequence (DNA): TGTGCCAGCAGCTTATATCATAGGACAGGAGGCGGCTACACCTTC. The encoded protein is CASSLYHRTGGGYTF. The chain carries TRBV7-2 and TRBJ1-2; 7 bases are a match to TRBD1. The CDR3 runs to 15 residues. Germline values: CDR1 SGHTA, CDR2 FQGNSA. With V trimmed by 2 bases and J by 8 bases, 11 bases remained unmatched.

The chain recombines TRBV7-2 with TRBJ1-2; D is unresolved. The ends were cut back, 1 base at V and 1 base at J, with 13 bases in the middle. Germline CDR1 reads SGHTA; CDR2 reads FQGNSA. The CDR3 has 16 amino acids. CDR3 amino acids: CASSLVVTANNYGYTF. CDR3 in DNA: TGTGCCAGCAGCTTAGTGGTAACAGCCAATAACTATGGCTACACCTTC.

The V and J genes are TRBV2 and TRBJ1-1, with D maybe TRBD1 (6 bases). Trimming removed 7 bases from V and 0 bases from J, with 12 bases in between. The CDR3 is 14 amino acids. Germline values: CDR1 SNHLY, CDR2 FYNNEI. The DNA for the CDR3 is TGTGCCAGCATCAACGACAGGCTGAACACTGAAGCTTTCTTT. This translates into CASINDRLNTEAFF.

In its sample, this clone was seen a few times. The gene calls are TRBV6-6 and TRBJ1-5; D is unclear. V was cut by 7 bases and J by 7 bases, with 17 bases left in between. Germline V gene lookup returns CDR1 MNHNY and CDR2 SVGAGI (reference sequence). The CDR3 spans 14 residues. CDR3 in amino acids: CASTQGGLAQPQHF. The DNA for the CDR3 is TGTGCCAGCACTCAAGGTGGACTCGCCCAGCCCCAGCATTTT.

The CDR3 reads CASSLALTGSSGANVLTF. The CDR3 bases are TGTGCCAGCAGCTTAGCATTGACAGGGAGCTCTGGGGCCAACGTCCTGACTTTC. The chain links TRBV7-9 to TRBJ2-6; 7 positions agree with TRBD1. The germline gives CDR1 SEHNR, CDR2 FQNEAQ (reference sequence). V lost 0 bases and J lost 0; bases outside the gene matches: 5. The CDR3 runs 18 residues.

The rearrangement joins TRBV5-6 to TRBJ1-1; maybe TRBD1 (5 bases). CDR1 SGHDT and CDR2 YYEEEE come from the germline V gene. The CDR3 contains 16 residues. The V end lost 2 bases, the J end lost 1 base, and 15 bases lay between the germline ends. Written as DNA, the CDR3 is TGTGCCAGCAGCTTCTGGGGGAGGAGTACGAACACTGAAGCTTTCTTT. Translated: CASSFWGRSTNTEAFF.

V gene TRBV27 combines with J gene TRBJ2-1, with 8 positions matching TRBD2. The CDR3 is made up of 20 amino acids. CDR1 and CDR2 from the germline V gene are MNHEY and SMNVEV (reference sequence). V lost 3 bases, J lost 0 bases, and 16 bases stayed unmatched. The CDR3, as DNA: TGTGCCAGCAGTTTCCGCGGGGGGCCCGAAAGAAGAAGCTCCTACAATGAGCAGTTCTTC. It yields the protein CASSFRGGPERRSSYNEQFF.

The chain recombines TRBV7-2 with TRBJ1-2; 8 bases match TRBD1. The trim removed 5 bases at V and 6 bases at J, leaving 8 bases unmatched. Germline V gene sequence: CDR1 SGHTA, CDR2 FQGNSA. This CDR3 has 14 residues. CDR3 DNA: TGTGCCAGCAGCCCCCAGGGGGCGCAGGATGGCTACACCTTC. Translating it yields CASSPQGAQDGYTF.